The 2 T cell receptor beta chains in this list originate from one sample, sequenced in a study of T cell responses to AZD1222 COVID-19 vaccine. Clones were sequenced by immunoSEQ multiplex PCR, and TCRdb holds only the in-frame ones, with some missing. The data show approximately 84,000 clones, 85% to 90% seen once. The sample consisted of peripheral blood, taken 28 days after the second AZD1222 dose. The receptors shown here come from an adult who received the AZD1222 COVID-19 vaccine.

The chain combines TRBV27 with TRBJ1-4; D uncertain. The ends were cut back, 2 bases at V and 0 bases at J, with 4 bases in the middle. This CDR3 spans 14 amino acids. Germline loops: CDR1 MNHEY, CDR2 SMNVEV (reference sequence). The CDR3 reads CASSLVATNEKLFF. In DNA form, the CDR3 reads TGTGCCAGCAGTTTAGTAGCAACTAATGAAAAACTGTTTTTT.

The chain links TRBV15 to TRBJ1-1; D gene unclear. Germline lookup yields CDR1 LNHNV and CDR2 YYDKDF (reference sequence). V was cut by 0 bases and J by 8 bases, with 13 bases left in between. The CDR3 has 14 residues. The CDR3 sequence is CATSRDSFPREAFF. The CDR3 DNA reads TGTGCCACCAGCAGAGATAGCTTCCCCAGGGAAGCTTTCTTT.